These 3 T cell receptor beta chains were all obtained from the same sample, sequenced in a study of CD8 T cells in Susac syndrome. The authors reverse transcribed about 0.5 to 1 ug RNA with random hexamers. One entry per CDR3 protein results from TCRdb running MiXCR on the immunoSEQ multiplex PCR reads. Of under 550,000 distinct CDR3 sequences detected, 75% to 90% appear once; the ten largest clones hold approximately 0.12%. The sequencing input was CD8+ T cells from PBMCs. These TCRs come from a human donor with multiple sclerosis.

The chain has TRBV2 and TRBJ2-1, with 9 nucleotides matching TRBD1. The CDR3 is made up of 14 amino acids. With 6 bases clipped from V and 7 bases from J, the junction kept 7 bases outside the gene matches. Per germline, CDR1 SNHLY and CDR2 FYNNEI. CDR3 loop: CASSKRTGENEQFF. As DNA, the CDR3 is TGTGCCAGCAGCAAACGGACAGGGGAGAATGAGCAGTTCTTC. The full variable domain, with the rest looked up from reference TRBV2 and TRBJ2-1, is EPEVTQTPSHQVTQMGQEVILRCVPISNHLYFYWYRQILGQKVEFLVSFYNNEISEKSEIFDDQFSVERPDGSNFTLKIRSTKLEDSAMYFCASSKRTGENEQFFGPGTRLTVL.

The CDR3 sequence is CASSLVVGGRNNEQFF. In nucleotides, the CDR3 is TGTGCCAGCAGCTTGGTGGTGGGAGGGCGCAACAATGAGCAGTTCTTC. The chain is built from TRBV5-6 and TRBJ2-1; 7 bases match TRBD2. The CDR3 is 16 residues long. The ends lost 0 bases at V and 5 bases at J; junction bases unmatched: 8. Germline V gene lookup returns CDR1 SGHDT and CDR2 YYEEEE.

The chain links TRBV27 to TRBJ2-5; 16 bases are a match to TRBD2. The germline V gene has CDR1 MNHEY and CDR2 SMNVEV (reference sequence). This CDR3 is 18 amino acids long. The junction had 9 bases not matched to a gene; V was cut back by 6 bases and J by 2 bases. CDR3 protein: CASRGLQGLAGGQETQYF. DNA for the CDR3: TGTGCCAGCAGGGGACTTCAGGGACTAGCGGGAGGGCAAGAGACCCAGTACTTC.